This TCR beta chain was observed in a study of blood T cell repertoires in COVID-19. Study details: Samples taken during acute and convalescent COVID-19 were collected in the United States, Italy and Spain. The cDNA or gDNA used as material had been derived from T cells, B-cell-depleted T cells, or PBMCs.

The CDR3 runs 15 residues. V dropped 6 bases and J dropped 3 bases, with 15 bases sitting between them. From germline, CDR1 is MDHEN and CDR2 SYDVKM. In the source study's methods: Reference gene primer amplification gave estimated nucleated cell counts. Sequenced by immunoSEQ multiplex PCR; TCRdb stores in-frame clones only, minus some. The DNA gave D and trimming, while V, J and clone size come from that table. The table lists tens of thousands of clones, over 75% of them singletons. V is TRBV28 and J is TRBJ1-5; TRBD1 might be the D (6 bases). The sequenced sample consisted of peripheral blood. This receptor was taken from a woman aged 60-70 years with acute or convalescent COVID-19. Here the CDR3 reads CASSAIRGANQPQHF. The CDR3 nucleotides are TGTGCCAGCAGCGCTATCCGGGGGGCCAATCAGCCCCAGCATTTT.